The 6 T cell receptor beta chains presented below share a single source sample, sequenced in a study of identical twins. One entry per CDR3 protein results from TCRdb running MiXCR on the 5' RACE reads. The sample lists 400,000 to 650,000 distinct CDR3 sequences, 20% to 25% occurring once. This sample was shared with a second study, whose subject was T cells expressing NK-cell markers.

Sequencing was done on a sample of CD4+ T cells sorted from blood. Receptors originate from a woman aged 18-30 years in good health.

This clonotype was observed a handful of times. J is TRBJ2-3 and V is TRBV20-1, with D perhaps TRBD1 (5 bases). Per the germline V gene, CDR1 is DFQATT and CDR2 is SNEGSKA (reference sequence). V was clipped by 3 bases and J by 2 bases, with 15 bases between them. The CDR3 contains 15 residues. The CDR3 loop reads CSARDIELYTDTQYF. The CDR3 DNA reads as TGCAGTGCTAGGGACATCGAATTGTACACAGATACGCAGTATTTT.

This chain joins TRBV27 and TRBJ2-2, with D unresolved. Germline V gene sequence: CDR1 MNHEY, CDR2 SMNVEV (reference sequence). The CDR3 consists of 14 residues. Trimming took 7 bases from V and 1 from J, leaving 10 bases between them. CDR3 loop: CASKTAWNTGELFF. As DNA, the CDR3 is TGTGCCAGCAAAACGGCCTGGAACACCGGGGAGCTGTTTTTT.

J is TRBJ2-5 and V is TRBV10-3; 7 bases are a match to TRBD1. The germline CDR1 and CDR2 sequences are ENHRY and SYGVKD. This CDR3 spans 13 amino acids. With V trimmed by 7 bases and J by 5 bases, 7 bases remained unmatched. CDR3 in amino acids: CAINRDRAETQYF. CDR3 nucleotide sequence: TGTGCCATCAATCGAGACAGGGCGGAGACCCAGTACTTC.

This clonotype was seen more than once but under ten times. This CDR3 reads CASSVGGTSRGYTF. The CDR3 DNA reads as TGTGCCAGCAGCGTAGGAGGGACGTCAAGGGGCTACACCTTC. The chain carries TRBV7-2 and TRBJ1-2; maybe TRBD1 (5 bases). The V end was cut by 5 bases, the J end by 8 bases, with 18 bases between. Germline CDR1 reads SGHTA; CDR2 reads FQGNSA. The CDR3 totals 14 residues.

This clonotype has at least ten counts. The DNA for the CDR3 is TGCAGTGCTTCTCCGACTAGCGGACAAGAGACCCAGTACTTC. Its translation is CSASPTSGQETQYF. This chain uses TRBV20-1 with TRBJ2-5; 9 nucleotides agree with TRBD2. The trim removed 5 bases at V and 2 bases at J, leaving 6 bases unmatched. Germline CDR1 is DFQATT and CDR2 is SNEGSKA (reference sequence). This CDR3 is built from 14 residues.

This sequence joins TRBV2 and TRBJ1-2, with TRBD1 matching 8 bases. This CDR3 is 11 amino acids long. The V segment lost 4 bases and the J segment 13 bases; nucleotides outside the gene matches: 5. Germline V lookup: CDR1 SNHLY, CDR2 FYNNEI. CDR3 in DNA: TGTGCCAGCAGTGGGACAGGGCGCCTCACCTTC. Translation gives CASSGTGRLTF.